These 7 T cell receptor beta chains came from one sample sequenced in a study of blood T cell repertoires in COVID-19 (dated by TCRdb to the early 2020s). The library was generated by the immunoSEQ multiplex PCR assay. As stored in TCRdb, this immuneACCESS dataset retains in-frame rearrangements with V and J assigned. A fraction of the clones does not appear; measured against another copy, unresolved V genes explain less than half of the discrepancy, and the remainder lacks a known reason. For this sample the table gives 250,000 or so clones, of which around 90% were detected only once. Approximately 4% of the sample is held by the ten biggest clonotypes. Sample: PBMCs or T cells enriched from blood (not recorded which). These receptors came from a woman younger than 45 with acute COVID-19.

In the case of this clone: Other DNA sequences within the sample encode an identical CDR3. The chain is built from TRBV18 and TRBJ2-7; 13 bases fit TRBD2. Germline trimming cut 3 bases from V and 6 bases from J; bases unmatched to any gene: 5. The CDR3 contains 15 residues. Germline values: CDR1 KGHSH, CDR2 LQKENI. Here the CDR3 reads CASSPPGLAGTEQYF. Here the CDR3 DNA reads TGTGCCAGCTCACCCCCGGGACTAGCGGGAACCGAGCAGTACTTC.

The chain is built from TRBV4-1 and TRBJ2-7; TRBD1 aligns across 11 bases. The V segment lost 0 bases and the J segment 6 bases; nucleotides outside the gene matches: 7. The CDR3 totals 16 residues. CDR1 and CDR2 from the germline V gene are MGHRA and YSYEKL. The CDR3 DNA follows: TGCGCCAGCAGCCAAGATACCGGGACAGGGGGTCCCGAGCAGTACTTC. Protein: CASSQDTGTGGPEQYF.

This clone has only one observation. The chain is built from TRBV7-8 and TRBJ2-7; possibly TRBD1 for D (7 bases). This CDR3 contains 12 residues. Trimming cost V 8 bases and J 4 bases, with 12 bases left between them. CDR1 and CDR2 (germline): SGHVS, FQNEAQ. The CDR3 reads CASQGGGYEQYF. The CDR3 DNA is TGTGCCAGCCAGGGGGGCGGGTACGAGCAGTACTTC.

The rearrangement joins TRBV11-2 to TRBJ2-2, with 11 positions matching TRBD2. This CDR3 has 15 amino acids. From germline, CDR1 is SGHAT and CDR2 FQNNGV. V gave up 2 bases and J gave up 4 bases; unmatched junction bases: 0. The DNA for the CDR3 is TGTGCCAGCAGCTTAACTAGCGGGGGCACCGGGGAGCTGTTTTTT. It specifies CASSLTSGGTGELFF.

This chain uses TRBV9 with TRBJ2-5; TRBD1 matches 7 bases. Per germline, CDR1 SGDLS and CDR2 YYNGEE. The CDR3 spans 16 residues. V shed 3 bases, J shed 5 bases, and the junction held 13 bases outside the gene matches. CDR3 amino acids: CASSARDRVIRETQYF. The CDR3 DNA sequence: TGTGCCAGCAGCGCAAGAGACAGGGTTATTAGGGAGACCCAGTACTTC.

The rearrangement links TRBV4-1 to TRBJ2-1, with 10 bases that match TRBD1. Germline CDR1 MGHRA, CDR2 YSYEKL. The trim removed 3 bases at V and 8 bases at J, leaving 4 bases unmatched. This CDR3 comprises 14 residues. The CDR3 protein is CASSQGQGFYEQFF. CDR3 nucleotides: TGCGCCAGCAGCCAGGGACAGGGGTTCTATGAGCAGTTCTTC.

The sample holds one count of this clone. The V and J genes are TRBV6-2 or TRBV6-3 and TRBJ1-2; 7 bases fit TRBD1. This CDR3 is built from 18 residues. Per germline, CDR1 MNHEY and CDR2 SVGEGT. J lost 1 base, V lost 2 bases, and 13 bases had no gene match. CDR3 region: CASSYGVTGDGYNYGYTF. The CDR3 DNA reads TGTGCCAGCAGTTACGGTGTAACAGGGGATGGCTATAACTATGGCTACACCTTC.